Shown below are 20 T cell receptor beta chains from a single sample sequenced in a study of cytomegalovirus exposure and HLA in healthy donors. Primers included in the PCR were 60 Vbeta and 13 Jbeta primers. Assay used: immunoSEQ multiplex PCR; TCRdb lists only in-frame clones, some missing. In total, the table holds 100,000 to 150,000 clones. The sample was PBMCs. The receptors here all came from a woman aged 35 to 49 in good health and CMV-seronegative.

The rearrangement links TRBV6-6 to TRBJ1-6; TRBD1 might be the D (5 bases). Germline CDR1 MNHNY, CDR2 SVGAGI (reference sequence). The CDR3 contains 13 residues. V was cut by 4 bases and J by 7 bases, with 8 bases left in between. CDR3 DNA sequence: TGTGCCAGCAGTTGGGGCCCAAATTCACCCCTCCACTTT. This encodes CASSWGPNSPLHF.

J is TRBJ2-7 and V is TRBV6-7; 10 bases are shared with TRBD1. TRBV6-7 is classed as an ORF, of uncertain function. The CDR3 spans 13 residues. V dropped 5 bases and J dropped 5; count of bases not matched to a gene: 3. CDR3 bases: TGTGCCAGCAGTACCGGGACAGGGGACGAGCAGTACGTC. Amino acids: CASSTGTGDEQYV.

About this clone: This same CDR3 is encoded by further DNA sequences in the sample. V gene TRBV6-5 combines with J gene TRBJ1-1; D gene ambiguous. The CDR3 covers 13 residues. The germline V and J ends were trimmed by 2 bases and 1 base, with 5 bases remaining between them. CDR1 is MNHEY, CDR2 SVGAGI, per germline. In DNA, the CDR3 is TGTGCCAGCAGTTACCGGGGGAACACTGAAGCTTTCTTT. It specifies CASSYRGNTEAFF.

The chain couples TRBV6-5 to TRBJ2-5; weak D call: TRBD1 (7 bases). This CDR3 contains 15 residues. CDR1 and CDR2 from the germline V gene are MNHEY and SVGAGI. Trimming pared 7 bases from V and 4 bases from J, leaving 19 bases between. CDR3 sequence: CASKMTGISGETQYF. The CDR3 DNA reads as TGTGCCAGCAAAATGACAGGGATTAGCGGAGAGACCCAGTACTTC.

Regarding this clone: An end of the junction does not agree with germline; a read error may underlie this. The V call is TRBV5-1, the J call TRBJ1-1, with 11 positions matching TRBD1. Germline values: CDR1 SGHRS, CDR2 YFSETQ. The CDR3 covers 12 residues. CDR3 coding DNA: TGCGCCAGCAGATTGGACAGGGGGCCAGCTTTCTTT. It codes for CASRLDRGPAFF.

This sequence joins TRBV29-1 and TRBJ2-3, with 13 nucleotides matching TRBD2. The V gene's germline CDR1 is SQVTM and CDR2 ANQGSEA. The CDR3 spans 17 residues. V was pared by 6 bases and J by 2 bases, with 11 bases of the junction left unmatched. The chain's CDR3 is CSVIGLAGEQFTDTQYF. The DNA of the CDR3 is TGCAGCGTGATCGGACTAGCGGGGGAACAATTCACAGATACGCAGTATTTT.

This rearrangement joins TRBV6-5 to TRBJ2-7, with a weak D call TRBD1 (6 bases). This CDR3 contains 13 residues. Trimming shortened V by 6 bases and J by 6 bases, and 15 bases separated the two germline ends. Germline CDR1 and CDR2: MNHEY and SVGAGI. The CDR3 here is CASRVDSFGEQYF. CDR3 nucleotide sequence: TGTGCCAGCAGAGTGGACAGTTTTGGCGAGCAGTACTTC.

The chain joins TRBV18 to TRBJ1-6; D is perhaps TRBD1 (5 bases). CDR3 length equals 13 residues. Per the germline V gene, CDR1 is KGHSH and CDR2 is LQKENI. V lost 8 bases to trimming and J lost 6 bases, with 11 bases between them. CDR3 nucleotides: TGTGCCAGCCAGGCGGGGGTTAATTCACCCCTCCACTTT. It translates to CASQAGVNSPLHF.

The chain joins TRBV6-1 to TRBJ2-2; 7 bases agree with TRBD2. The V gene end was trimmed by 2 bases and the J gene end by 3 bases; junction bases not matched to a gene: 3. CDR3 length equals 15 residues. Germline V gene sequence: CDR1 MNHNS, CDR2 SASEGT. CDR3 sequence: CASSESRGYTGELFF. DNA for the CDR3: TGTGCCAGCAGTGAATCGCGGGGGTACACCGGGGAGCTGTTTTTT.

Remarks on this clone: Different DNA sequences within this sample yield the same CDR3. This sequence joins TRBV6-4 and TRBJ1-1, with 7 bases identical to TRBD1. The CDR3 consists of 16 residues. The germline gives CDR1 MRHNA, CDR2 SNTAGT. With 5 bases clipped from V and 1 base from J, the junction kept 10 bases outside the gene matches. Written as DNA, the CDR3 is TGTGCCAGCAGTTTGTATCCGGGACAGAGGAACACTGAAGCTTTCTTT. This encodes CASSLYPGQRNTEAFF.

The chain joins TRBV5-1 to TRBJ1-3; the match to TRBD1 covers 7 bases. J was trimmed by 2 bases and V by 3 bases; bases with no gene match: 5. The germline V gene encodes CDR1 SGHRS and CDR2 YFSETQ. The CDR3 has 15 amino acids. The CDR3 DNA reads TGCGCCAGCAGCTCAGAGGGGGCAACTGGAAACACCATATATTTT. Translation: CASSSEGATGNTIYF.

This sequence joins TRBV5-5 and TRBJ2-7, with 8 bases matching TRBD1. There are 15 residues in the CDR3. V dropped 1 base and J dropped 2; count of bases not matched to a gene: 5. Germline CDR1 and CDR2: SGHKS and YYEKEE (reference sequence). DNA of the CDR3: TGTGCCAGCAGCTTGCAGGGGGCGGCAACCTACGAGCAGTACTTC. Its translation: CASSLQGAATYEQYF.

The V gene is TRBV7-9, the J gene TRBJ1-2, with D hard to call. Germline-derived CDR1 and CDR2 are SEHNR and FQNEAQ (reference sequence). The CDR3 length is 16 residues. With 4 bases removed from V and 1 base from J, the gap between germline ends came to 16 bases. CDR3 sequence reads: CASSSGLLEYNYGYTF. The CDR3 bases are TGTGCCAGCAGCTCGGGTTTACTTGAGTATAACTATGGCTACACCTTC. The whole variable domain, remainder taken from reference TRBV7-9 and TRBJ1-2, is DTGVSQNPRHKITKRGQNVTFRCDPISEHNRLYWYRQTLGQGPEFLTYFQNEAQLEKSRLLSDRFSAERPKGSFSTLEIQRTEQGDSAMYLCASSSGLLEYNYGYTFGSGTRLTVV.

This chain uses TRBV28 with TRBJ1-1, with 9 nucleotides matching TRBD1. The CDR3 has 14 amino acids. Germline V gives CDR1 MDHEN, CDR2 SYDVKM. Trimming at V came to 7 bases and at J to 1 base, leaving 4 bases not matched to a gene. The CDR3 DNA follows: TGTGCCAGCACCTTGACAGGGGGGAACACTGAAGCTTTCTTT. Protein product: CASTLTGGNTEAFF.

The genes are TRBV19 and TRBJ1-5, with D uncertain. V dropped 0 bases and J dropped 5 bases, with 8 bases sitting between them. Germline assignment: CDR1 LNHDA and CDR2 SQIVND (reference sequence). The CDR3 runs to 14 residues. In nucleotides, the CDR3 is TGTGCCAGTAGTATAGACAGGTTCGATCAGCCCCAGCATTTT. This codes for CASSIDRFDQPQHF. Combining the CDR3 with reference TRBV19 and TRBJ1-5 gives the whole variable domain DGGITQSPKYLFRKEGQNVTLSCEQNLNHDAMYWYRQDPGQGLRLIYYSQIVNDFQKGDIAEGYSVSREKKESFPLTVTSAQKNPTAFYLCASSIDRFDQPQHFGDGTRLSIL.

As for this clone: Compared with germline, one end of the junction differs, possibly owing to a read error. The CDR3, as DNA: TGCGCCAGCATTCCAACTAGGGGACTACCTTACAATTTT. This translates into CASIPTRGLPYNF. V is TRBV10-2 and J is TRBJ1-3; the D gene is possibly TRBD1 (5 bases). In germline, CDR1 is WSHSY, CDR2 SAAADI. The CDR3 covers 13 residues.

J is TRBJ2-7 and V is TRBV28, with a tentative D call TRBD2 (6 bases). The CDR3 runs to 14 residues. CDR1 is MDHEN, CDR2 SYDVKM, per germline. V shed 6 bases and J shed 4 bases, with 16 bases lying between them. CDR3 protein: CASRGPGRGYEQYF. The CDR3 bases are TGTGCCAGCAGGGGTCCGGGACGGGGGTACGAGCAGTACTTC.

CDR3 nucleotides: TGCAGCGTCGGGATGACAGGCAGAAACTATGGCTACACCTTC. Protein product: CSVGMTGRNYGYTF. The chain has TRBV29-1 and TRBJ1-2, with D perhaps TRBD1 (6 bases). CDR3 size: 14 residues. Germline CDR1 SQVTM, CDR2 ANQGSEA. Trimming stripped 6 bases from V and 2 bases from J, with 16 bases between.

The CDR3 loop is CASSLSGQGHSPLHF. Here the CDR3 DNA reads TGTGCCAGCAGCCTATCGGGACAGGGTCATTCACCCCTCCACTTT. This chain links TRBV11-2 with TRBJ1-6; 9 positions match TRBD1. The germline CDR1 and CDR2 sequences are SGHAT and FQNNGV. Trimming removed 5 bases from V and 8 bases from J; junction bases left unmatched: 7. The CDR3 consists of 15 residues. The variable domain in full, completed from reference TRBV11-2 and TRBJ1-6, reads EAGVAQSPRYKIIEKRQSVAFWCNPISGHATLYWYQQILGQGPKLLIQFQNNGVVDDSQLPKDRFSAERLKGVDSTLKIQPAKLEDSAVYLCASSLSGQGHSPLHFGNGTRLTVT.

This sequence joins TRBV5-1 and TRBJ2-1, with D possibly TRBD2 on 7 matching bases. CDR3 size: 18 residues. Germline CDR1 SGHRS, CDR2 YFSETQ. The V gene lost 0 bases and the J gene lost 7 bases, with 23 bases spanning the gap. The CDR3 here is CASSLDLMRGFGGNEQFF. As DNA, the CDR3 is TGCGCCAGCAGCTTGGATCTGATGAGGGGGTTCGGGGGGAATGAGCAGTTCTTC.